This passage covers 31 T cell receptor beta chains from one sample sequenced in a study of OX40 agonist ivuxolimab in advanced cancers. The library was built by means of the immunoSEQ multiplex PCR assay. In its TCRdb copy, this immuneACCESS table keeps in-frame sequences only and misses some clones. Where compared with another copy, unresolved V genes explain less than half of these, and the others have no known cause. The sample table holds about 88,000 clones, of which more than 70% were seen once. The ten largest clones represent about 0.2% of the sample. Sequencing was performed on CD4+ or CD8+ T cells sorted from blood, taken in a trial of the OX40 agonist ivuxolimab. The receptor source for this set is an adult with an advanced solid tumor such as melanoma, head and neck, liver or kidney cancer.

J is TRBJ1-1 and V is TRBV7-9, with TRBD1 identical over 9 bases. V lost 4 bases and J lost 3; bases outside the gene matches: 0. This CDR3 comprises 13 residues. The germline V gene has CDR1 SEHNR and CDR2 FQNEAQ (reference sequence). CDR3 amino acids: CASSWTGDTEAFF. CDR3 coding DNA: TGTGCCAGCAGCTGGACAGGGGACACTGAAGCTTTCTTT.

V usage is TRBV30 and J usage is TRBJ2-7; TRBD1 or TRBD2 may be the D gene (7 bases each). Germline assignment: CDR1 GTSNPN and CDR2 SVGIG (reference sequence). The CDR3 consists of 15 residues. V lost 4 bases and J lost 3, with 19 bases in between. The CDR3 bases are TGTGCCTGGACTCCAGGGGGGGCTTATCGCTACGAGCAGTACTTC. Protein product: CAWTPGGAYRYEQYF.

The chain is built from TRBV6-6 and TRBJ1-2; 7 bases fit TRBD1. This CDR3 spans 14 amino acids. Germline trimming cut 6 bases from V and 5 bases from J; bases unmatched to any gene: 9. Germline loops: CDR1 MNHNY, CDR2 SVGAGI (reference sequence). This CDR3 is CASRITGEEYGYTF. The CDR3 bases are TGTGCCAGCAGAATTACAGGGGAGGAGTATGGCTACACCTTC.

V usage is TRBV28 and J usage is TRBJ2-7; D possibly corresponds to TRBD1 (6 bases). The CDR3 is 14 amino acids. Trimming pared 2 bases from V and 3 bases from J, leaving 11 bases between. Germline CDR1 MDHEN, CDR2 SYDVKM. For the CDR3, the DNA is TGTGCCAGCAGTTTAGGGACAAAGTACTACGAGCAGTACGTC. Translated: CASSLGTKYYEQYV.

In the case of this clone: A junction end diverges from the germline sequence, so it may reflect a read error. The gene calls are TRBV18 and TRBJ2-2; D uncertain. This CDR3 comprises 12 residues. Germline CDR1 and CDR2: KGHSH and LQKENI. The CDR3 protein is CATSSNTGELFF. CDR3 coding DNA: TGTGCCACCTCATCGAACACCGGGGAGCTGTTTTTT.

This clone has a single count. The chain uses TRBV25-1 and TRBJ2-7; D call uncertain. V was trimmed by 3 bases and J by 2 bases, leaving 2 bases between them. Germline CDR1 reads MGHDK; CDR2 reads SYGVNS. CDR3 size: 11 residues. CDR3 nucleotide sequence: TGTGCCAGCAGTGACACCTACGAGCAGTACTTC. Translating it yields CASSDTYEQYF.

The genes are TRBV7-9 and TRBJ1-1; 8 bases align to TRBD1. Germline-derived CDR1 and CDR2 are SEHNR and FQNEAQ (reference sequence). V was pared by 5 bases and J by 3 bases, with 8 bases of the junction left unmatched. The CDR3 spans 15 residues. The CDR3 DNA reads TGTGCCAGCAGCCTTAGGACAGGGTCGCACACTGAAGCTTTCTTT. Residues: CASSLRTGSHTEAFF. Combining the CDR3 with reference TRBV7-9 and TRBJ1-1 gives the whole variable domain DTGVSQNPRHKITKRGQNVTFRCDPISEHNRLYWYRQTLGQGPEFLTYFQNEAQLEKSRLLSDRFSAERPKGSFSTLEIQRTEQGDSAMYLCASSLRTGSHTEAFFGQGTRLTVV.

This chain joins TRBV2 and TRBJ1-5, with D perhaps matching TRBD1 (6 bases). There are 12 residues in the CDR3. Trimming removed 6 bases at V and 7 bases at J, with 10 bases between. CDR1 SNHLY and CDR2 FYNNEI come from the germline V gene. The CDR3 is CASRLRGQPQHF. In DNA form, the CDR3 reads TGTGCCAGCAGACTGAGGGGGCAGCCCCAGCATTTT.

This chain joins TRBV28 and TRBJ1-2; a possible D gene is TRBD1 (6 bases). The V end lost 3 bases, the J end lost 0 bases, and 8 bases lay between the germline ends. This CDR3 has 14 amino acids. Per germline, CDR1 MDHEN and CDR2 SYDVKM. CDR3 bases: TGTGCCAGCAGTTTGAGGACAGCTAACTATGGCTACACCTTC. Its translation is CASSLRTANYGYTF.

V gene TRBV10-3 combines with J gene TRBJ1-5; 7 bases are shared with TRBD1. Germline CDR1 ENHRY, CDR2 SYGVKD. The ends lost 8 bases at V and 4 bases at J; junction bases unmatched: 5. This CDR3 has 13 residues. The CDR3 protein is CAIGDSRNQPQHF. The CDR3 nucleotides read TGTGCCATCGGGGACAGTCGTAATCAGCCCCAGCATTTT.

Worth noting for this clone: Other DNA sequences in this specimen translate into the identical CDR3. The V and J genes are TRBV7-2 and TRBJ1-2, with 7 bases fitting TRBD1. This CDR3 region has 14 residues. V shed 1 base and J 5 bases; nucleotides not matched to a gene: 4. Germline V gives CDR1 SGHTA, CDR2 FQGNSA. DNA for the CDR3: TGTGCCAGCAGCTTAGTGGGGACAGAGTATGGCTACACCTTC. Amino acids: CASSLVGTEYGYTF.

The V and J genes are TRBV27 and TRBJ1-2, with 7 bases matching TRBD1. The germline CDR1 and CDR2 sequences are MNHEY and SMNVEV (reference sequence). This CDR3 contains 14 residues. After removal of 6 bases from V and 8 bases from J, the junction contained 12 bases not matched to a gene. CDR3 nucleotide sequence: TGTGCCAGCAGGAAGACAGGGTCGCTGGAGGGCTACACCTTC. Amino acids: CASRKTGSLEGYTF.

This clone has only a few counts. The rearrangement uses TRBV7-9 and TRBJ2-4; D remains unclear. CDR1 and CDR2 from the germline V gene are SEHNR and FQNEAQ (reference sequence). Trimming removed 1 base at V and 7 bases at J, with 11 bases between. The CDR3 totals 14 residues. Written as DNA, the CDR3 is TGTGCCAGCAGCTTAGACCTAGGTCTGAACATTCAGTACTTC. Amino acids: CASSLDLGLNIQYF.

This clone was recorded once. The chain links TRBV29-1 to TRBJ2-5; D perhaps matches TRBD1 (6 bases). This CDR3 has 13 amino acids. Germline V gives CDR1 SQVTM, CDR2 ANQGSEA. The ends were cut back, 5 bases at V and 1 base at J, with 11 bases in the middle. The CDR3 here is CSVSPGAQETQYF. DNA of the CDR3: TGCAGCGTTTCCCCAGGGGCCCAAGAGACCCAGTACTTC.

The table lists this clone with a count of one. This chain joins TRBV11-2 and TRBJ2-7; perhaps D is TRBD1 or TRBD2 (5 bases each). Deletions cut 5 bases from V and 3 bases from J, with 20 bases between. Germline V CDR1 and CDR2: SGHAT, FQNNGV. This CDR3 comprises 16 residues. The CDR3 DNA follows: TGTGCCAGCAGCCTCGGATCGGGGTCTAGGGGCTACGAGCAGTACTTC. The encoded protein is CASSLGSGSRGYEQYF.

The rearrangement links TRBV12-5 to TRBJ2-1, with D uncertain. V was clipped by 3 bases and J by 4 bases, with 4 bases between them. Per germline, CDR1 LGHNT and CDR2 FRNRAP. CDR3 length: 12 residues. The CDR3 loop is CASGFGYNEQFF. The DNA of the CDR3 is TGTGCTAGTGGTTTTGGTTACAATGAGCAGTTCTTC. The variable domain in full, with the rest retrieved from reference TRBV12-5 and TRBJ2-1, is DARVTQTPRHKVTEMGQEVTMRCQPILGHNTVFWYRQTMMQGLELLAYFRNRAPLDDSGMPKDRFSAEMPDATLATLKIQPSEPRDSAVYFCASGFGYNEQFFGPGTRLTVL.

V is TRBV5-1 and J is TRBJ1-2; 10 bases match TRBD1. Germline CDR1 SGHRS, CDR2 YFSETQ. V shed 4 bases and J 0 bases; nucleotides not matched to a gene: 12. This CDR3 spans 18 amino acids. CDR3 protein: CASSNPTGGFYSNYGYTF. DNA for the CDR3: TGCGCCAGCAGCAACCCGACAGGGGGCTTCTATTCTAACTATGGCTACACCTTC.

The chain recombines TRBV4-1 with TRBJ2-5, with D unclear. From germline, CDR1 is MGHRA and CDR2 YSYEKL. The V end was cut by 1 base, the J end by 5 bases, with 8 bases between. The CDR3 has 13 residues. Here the CDR3 reads CASSQAPIETQYF. The CDR3, as DNA: TGCGCCAGCAGCCAAGCCCCCATCGAGACCCAGTACTTC.

V gene TRBV29-1 combines with J gene TRBJ2-5; D possibly corresponds to TRBD2 (6 bases). With 2 bases removed from V and 8 bases from J, the gap between germline ends came to 24 bases. CDR1 and CDR2 from the germline V gene are SQVTM and ANQGSEA. This CDR3 spans 16 amino acids. CDR3 DNA sequence: TGCAGCGTTGAAAGGGGACTCCTGCTGTCCGGGGCAACCCAGTACTTC. Translating gives CSVERGLLLSGATQYF.

This clone was picked up a small number of times. Here the CDR3 DNA reads TGTGCCAGCAGCTTAGATCGAATAATTGGACGGGCGAACACCGGGGAGCTGTTTTTT. Protein: CASSLDRIIGRANTGELFF. The rearrangement joins TRBV7-8 to TRBJ2-2, with D unresolved. CDR3 length equals 19 residues. Trimming cost V 1 base and J 0 bases, with 18 bases left between them. From germline, CDR1 is SGHVS and CDR2 FQNEAQ.

A single count supports this clone. The chain joins TRBV5-1 to TRBJ1-2, with a weak D call TRBD1 (6 bases). V lost 2 bases, J lost 7 bases, and 12 bases lay in between. Germline V CDR1 and CDR2: SGHRS, YFSETQ. The CDR3 is made up of 13 amino acids. The CDR3 loop reads CASSLTTGSGYTF. CDR3 DNA sequence: TGCGCCAGCAGCTTAACTACAGGGAGTGGCTACACCTTC.

This chain connects TRBV9 to TRBJ2-2; no definite D call. The CDR3 loop spans 13 amino acids. Trimming removed 1 base at V and 5 bases at J, with 6 bases between. Per germline, CDR1 SGDLS and CDR2 YYNGEE. CDR3 region: CASSVTRTGELFF. The DNA for the CDR3 is TGTGCCAGCAGCGTAACAAGAACCGGGGAGCTGTTTTTT. The complete variable domain, with remaining parts taken from reference TRBV9 and TRBJ2-2, reads DSGVTQTPKHLITATGQRVTLRCSPRSGDLSVYWYQQSLDQGLQFLIQYYNGEERAKGNILERFSAQQFPDLHSELNLSSLELGDSALYFCASSVTRTGELFFGEGSRLTVL.

The chain employs TRBV6-5 and TRBJ1-4; 7 nucleotides line up with TRBD1. The V and J ends lost 6 bases and 8 bases, in that order; junction bases with no gene match: 12. CDR1 and CDR2 from the germline V gene are MNHEY and SVGAGI. This CDR3 contains 15 residues. CDR3 in amino acids: CASSRGSLRGEKLFF. The CDR3, as DNA: TGTGCCAGCAGCAGGGGGTCCCTCCGGGGGGAAAAACTGTTTTTT.

The chain combines TRBV20-1 with TRBJ1-4; unclear D gene. The V and J ends lost 5 bases and 7 bases respectively, with 8 bases between them. The CDR3 contains 11 residues. CDR1 and CDR2 (germline): DFQATT, SNEGSKA (reference sequence). The CDR3 sequence: CSAARTEKLFF. CDR3 nucleotides: TGCAGTGCTGCCCGAACTGAAAAACTGTTTTTT.

The chain has TRBV28 and TRBJ2-2, with 11 bases that match TRBD2. Germline V lookup: CDR1 MDHEN, CDR2 SYDVKM. V lost 6 bases, J lost 1 base, and 4 bases stayed unmatched. This CDR3 is 16 amino acids long. The CDR3 loop reads CASSRGLAGNTGELFF. The CDR3 DNA reads TGTGCCAGCAGCCGTGGACTAGCGGGGAACACCGGGGAGCTGTTTTTT.

A single count supports this clone. J is TRBJ2-7 and V is TRBV29-1; 7 nucleotides agree with TRBD1. The CDR3 is 13 amino acids. Trimming at V came to 5 bases and at J to 0 bases, leaving 4 bases not matched to a gene. Germline CDR1 reads SQVTM; CDR2 reads ANQGSEA. CDR3 protein: CSVRDSLSYEQYF. For the CDR3, the DNA is TGCAGCGTTCGGGACAGCCTCTCCTACGAGCAGTACTTC.

The J gene is TRBJ1-5, the V gene TRBV2; weak D call: TRBD1 (5 bases). Germline CDR1 is SNHLY and CDR2 is FYNNEI. The germline V and J ends were trimmed by 8 bases and 4 bases, with 15 bases remaining between them. The CDR3 runs to 14 residues. Here the CDR3 DNA reads TGTGCCAGCCGGCCTAGTTCAGGGAATCAGCCCCAGCATTTT. Amino acids: CASRPSSGNQPQHF.

The genes are TRBV27 and TRBJ2-6; D remains unclear. V lost 2 bases to trimming and J lost 0 bases, with 14 bases between them. CDR1 is MNHEY and CDR2 is SMNVEV in the germline V gene (reference sequence). The CDR3 has 18 amino acids. CDR3 in amino acids: CASSLKAGIFSGANVLTF. The CDR3 nucleotides read TGTGCCAGCAGTTTAAAGGCAGGTATTTTCTCTGGGGCCAACGTCCTGACTTTC.

The chain employs TRBV2 and TRBJ2-2; the D gene is possibly TRBD1 (5 bases). The CDR3 totals 18 residues. Germline CDR1 reads SNHLY; CDR2 reads FYNNEI. With 3 bases removed from V and 6 bases from J, the gap between germline ends came to 23 bases. The CDR3 here is CASSDRALTVVGPGELFF. The CDR3 nucleotides are TGTGCCAGCAGTGATAGGGCGTTGACAGTAGTTGGCCCCGGGGAGCTGTTTTTT.

This clone was detected a few times. The CDR3 reads CASSEETQYF. The CDR3 DNA is TGTGCCAGCAGTGAAGAGACCCAGTACTTC. This sequence joins TRBV2 and TRBJ2-5; D unresolved. Germline V lookup: CDR1 SNHLY, CDR2 FYNNEI. The length of the CDR3 is 10 residues. V lost 1 base and J 6 bases, leaving 0 bases between the germline ends.

This clone was recorded once. The rearrangement joins TRBV20-1 to TRBJ2-1; D call uncertain. V dropped 5 bases and J dropped 9 bases, with 8 bases sitting between them. The CDR3 runs 10 residues. Germline V CDR1 and CDR2: DFQATT, SNEGSKA (reference sequence). This CDR3 reads CSAHRGEQFF. CDR3 sequence (DNA): TGCAGTGCTCACCGCGGTGAGCAGTTCTTC.